One sample yielded the 14 T cell receptor beta chains listed below, sequenced in a study of radiation and T cells in renal cell carcinoma. Time point given: baseline pretreatment blood. The sample's treatment: 15 Gy SBRT to primary tumor, nephrectomy 4 weeks later. Measured with immunoSEQ multiplex PCR; TCRdb has only the in-frame clones, and not every one. The data show about 150,000 clones, roughly 90% seen once. Sequencing used blood, obtained from a patient whose treatment included radiotherapy and nephrectomy. All receptors derive from an older woman with renal cell carcinoma.

The V gene is TRBV5-1, the J gene TRBJ1-2, with 8 bases fitting TRBD1. Germline lookup yields CDR1 SGHRS and CDR2 YFSETQ. This CDR3 is 15 amino acids long. J was trimmed by 4 bases and V by 0 bases; bases with no gene match: 5. CDR3 in DNA: TGCGCCAGCAGCTTGGTTCAGGGGGCTAGCTATGGCTACACCTTC. It is translated as CASSLVQGASYGYTF. The entire variable domain, with the rest obtained from reference TRBV5-1 and TRBJ1-2, is as follows: KAGVTQTPRYLIKTRGQQVTLSCSPISGHRSVSWYQQTPGQGLQFLFEYFSETQRNKGNFPGRFSGRQFSNSRSEMNVSTLELGDSALYLCASSLVQGASYGYTFGSGTRLTVV.

The J gene is TRBJ2-7, the V gene TRBV7-9; 11 nucleotides line up with TRBD1. Trimming removed 0 bases from V and 4 bases from J; junction bases left unmatched: 2. The CDR3 extends over 15 amino acids. Looked up from germline, CDR1 is SEHNR and CDR2 is FQNEAQ (reference sequence). The CDR3 sequence: CASSLAGTGGYEQYF. CDR3 in DNA: TGTGCCAGCAGCTTAGCGGGGACAGGGGGGTACGAGCAGTACTTC. The full variable domain, in which reference TRBV7-9 and TRBJ2-7 provide the parts outside the CDR3, is DTGVSQNPRHKITKRGQNVTFRCDPISEHNRLYWYRQTLGQGPEFLTYFQNEAQLEKSRLLSDRFSAERPKGSFSTLEIQRTEQGDSAMYLCASSLAGTGGYEQYFGPGTRLTVT.

The V and J genes are TRBV7-9 and TRBJ2-3; 7 nucleotides agree with TRBD1. V trimming: 7 bases; J trimming: 1 base; junction bases outside the gene matches: 5. The CDR3 runs 14 residues. Germline CDR1 SEHNR, CDR2 FQNEAQ (reference sequence). Here the CDR3 DNA reads TGTGCCAGCAATTCAGGACAGGGCACAGATACGCAGTATTTT. Protein: CASNSGQGTDTQYF.

The chain uses TRBV28 and TRBJ1-1, with a tentative D call TRBD1 (6 bases). The CDR3 covers 13 residues. Trimming removed 7 bases at V and 5 bases at J, with 14 bases between. Germline CDR1 is MDHEN and CDR2 is SYDVKM. CDR3 nucleotides: TGTGCCAGCACGGGGGGCTTTAGAACTGAAGCTTTCTTT. Translating gives CASTGGFRTEAFF. Full variable domain (rest looked up from reference TRBV28 and TRBJ1-1): DVKVTQSSRYLVKRTGEKVFLECVQDMDHENMFWYRQDPGLGLRLIYFSYDVKMKEKGDIPEGYSVSREKKERFSLILESASTNQTSMYLCASTGGFRTEAFFGQGTRLTVV.

This chain connects TRBV14 to TRBJ2-5; a possible D gene is TRBD1 (5 bases). TRBJ2-7 matches the DNA end more closely, so the J call is doubtful. The CDR3 totals 15 residues. Germline CDR1 is SGHDN and CDR2 is FVKESK. CDR3 sequence: CASSHYGARSYEQYF. In DNA, the CDR3 is TGTGCCAGCAGCCATTATGGGGCGCGCTCCTACGAGCAGTACTTC.

The chain employs TRBV29-1 and TRBJ1-1; 8 bases align to TRBD1. Losses at the gene ends were 7 bases for V and 5 bases for J; bases not matched to a gene: 6. The V gene's germline CDR1 is SQVTM and CDR2 ANQGSEA. The CDR3 spans 12 residues. The CDR3 here is CSADRGGTEAFF. The DNA for the CDR3 is TGCAGCGCAGACAGGGGAGGGACTGAAGCTTTCTTT.

V is TRBV28 and J is TRBJ1-5; D unresolved. Between the trimmed V and J ends, which lost 3 bases and 6 bases, there was a span of 12 bases. The CDR3 covers 14 residues. Germline assignment: CDR1 MDHEN and CDR2 SYDVKM. Here the CDR3 reads CASSLKEMGQPQHF. The CDR3 bases are TGTGCCAGCAGTTTGAAGGAGATGGGTCAGCCCCAGCATTTT.

The chain uses TRBV10-1 and TRBJ2-1; 12 nucleotides agree with TRBD2. The CDR3 covers 15 residues. The trim removed 6 bases at V and 7 bases at J, leaving 7 bases unmatched. Germline CDR1 is WNHNN and CDR2 is SYGVQD (reference sequence). Here the CDR3 reads CASSVLAGGTNEQFF. DNA for the CDR3: TGCGCCAGCAGCGTACTAGCGGGGGGCACAAATGAGCAGTTCTTC.

The rearrangement links TRBV30 to TRBJ1-1; D gene ambiguous. CDR1 and CDR2 from the germline V gene are GTSNPN and SVGIG (reference sequence). CDR3 length: 12 amino acids. The V end lost 8 bases, the J end lost 2 bases, and 12 bases lay between the germline ends. The DNA for the CDR3 is TGTGCCCGGTTGGCGCCCAACACTGAAGCTTTCTTT. This encodes CARLAPNTEAFF.

The chain links TRBV7-8 to TRBJ1-1; 9 bases are shared with TRBD1. In germline, CDR1 is SGHVS, CDR2 FQNEAQ. V lost 0 bases and J lost 1; bases outside the gene matches: 9. The CDR3 covers 18 residues. The CDR3 spells CASSLARGTGSSNTEAFF. DNA for the CDR3: TGTGCCAGCAGCTTAGCGCGGGGGACAGGGTCTTCGAACACTGAAGCTTTCTTT.

V is TRBV7-2 and J is TRBJ1-3; TRBD1 matches at 8 bases. The CDR3 consists of 17 residues. The V segment lost 5 bases and the J segment 4 bases; nucleotides outside the gene matches: 13. Germline assignment: CDR1 SGHTA and CDR2 FQGNSA. CDR3 in DNA: TGTGCCAGCAGCCCCCGCCGACAGGGGATGCGAGGAAACACCATATATTTT. It translates to CASSPRRQGMRGNTIYF.

The chain couples TRBV5-8 to TRBJ1-5; the match to TRBD1 covers 7 bases. Germline CDR1 is SGHTS and CDR2 is YDEGEE. The CDR3 has 15 residues. V dropped 5 bases and J dropped 6; count of bases not matched to a gene: 11. CDR3 in DNA: TGTGCCAGCAGTGGGCCAGGGGGTCCCTCTCAGCCCCAGCATTTT. This gives the protein CASSGPGGPSQPQHF. Looking up the rest from reference TRBV5-8 and TRBJ1-5 gives the full variable domain: EAGVTQSPTHLIKTRGQQATLRCSPISGHTSVYWYQQALGLGLQFLLWYDEGEERNRGNFPPRFSGRQFPNYSSELNVNALELEDSALYLCASSGPGGPSQPQHFGDGTRLSIL.

The V gene is TRBV7-2, the J gene TRBJ1-1; D not resolved. Germline V gives CDR1 SGHTA, CDR2 FQGNSA. V was pared by 2 bases and J by 1 base, with 5 bases between. The CDR3 contains 13 residues. The CDR3 spells CASSLIGNTEAFF. The CDR3 DNA reads as TGTGCCAGCAGCTTAATTGGGAACACTGAAGCTTTCTTT.

V and J are TRBV5-1 and TRBJ2-3; D is possibly TRBD2 (5 bases). The CDR3 covers 15 residues. The ends were cut back, 0 bases at V and 4 bases at J, with 12 bases in the middle. The germline gives CDR1 SGHRS, CDR2 YFSETQ. The chain's CDR3 is CASSLGLRGADTQYF. The CDR3 coding sequence is TGCGCCAGCAGCTTGGGACTACGTGGCGCAGATACGCAGTATTTT.